These 18 T cell receptor beta chains came from one sample sequenced in a study of memory CD4+ T cells and cytomegalovirus serostatus. Assay: immunoSEQ multiplex PCR; the TCRdb copy retains only in-frame clones and omits some. The repertoire holds some 35,000 clones, with approximately 79% as singletons. Single viable CD3+CD4+CD8-CD45RO+ cells were sorted as the memory CD4+ T cells. Sequences were obtained from memory CD4+ T cells from blood. The receptor source for this set is an adult in good health and CMV-seropositive.

The chain links TRBV27 to TRBJ1-2; 8 nucleotides agree with TRBD1. Germline V lookup: CDR1 MNHEY, CDR2 SMNVEV (reference sequence). The CDR3 contains 16 residues. J gave up 5 bases and V 1 base, and 9 bases lay outside the gene matches. The CDR3 DNA is TGTGCCAGCAGTTTATTTGGGACAGGTGGGGAATATGGCTACACCTTC. It yields the protein CASSLFGTGGEYGYTF.

V is TRBV5-8 and J is TRBJ1-1; 7 bases are shared with TRBD1. V trimming: 4 bases; J trimming: 4 bases; junction bases outside the gene matches: 10. The CDR3 is made up of 15 amino acids. CDR1 is SGHTS, CDR2 YDEGEE, per germline. The CDR3 region is CASSARGRGFTEAFF. DNA of the CDR3: TGTGCCAGCAGCGCAAGGGGGCGGGGGTTCACTGAAGCTTTCTTT. Full variable domain (missing parts from reference TRBV5-8 and TRBJ1-1): EAGVTQSPTHLIKTRGQQATLRCSPISGHTSVYWYQQALGLGLQFLLWYDEGEERNRGNFPPRFSGRQFPNYSSELNVNALELEDSALYLCASSARGRGFTEAFFGQGTRLTVV.

The genes are TRBV5-4 and TRBJ2-5; TRBD2 matches at 8 bases. CDR3 length: 14 amino acids. The J segment lost 5 bases and the V segment lost 6 bases, leaving 9 bases of the junction unmatched. Looked up from germline, CDR1 is SGHNT and CDR2 is YYREEE (reference sequence). The CDR3: CASTLDGGRETQYF. The CDR3 region has the DNA TGTGCCAGCACCCTGGATGGCGGGAGGGAGACCCAGTACTTC.

The V call is TRBV15, the J call TRBJ2-5; D may be TRBD2 (5 bases). V lost 4 bases, J lost 3 bases, and 12 bases lay in between. Germline V gives CDR1 LNHNV, CDR2 YYDKDF (reference sequence). The CDR3 runs 14 residues. CDR3 protein: CATSTRGGEETQYF. The CDR3 DNA reads TGTGCCACCAGCACCCGGGGTGGGGAAGAGACCCAGTACTTC.

This clone is a singleton in its sample. The same CDR3 can be traced to other DNA sequences in this sample. The chain links TRBV15 to TRBJ2-2; no reliable D call. Deletions cut 1 base from V and 6 bases from J, with 3 bases between. CDR3 size: 12 residues. The germline V gene has CDR1 LNHNV and CDR2 YYDKDF (reference sequence). The CDR3 nucleotides are TGTGCCACCAGCAGAGGGGCCGGGGAGCTGTTTTTT. Residues: CATSRGAGELFF.

The chain carries TRBV4-2 and TRBJ1-5; D perhaps matches TRBD1 (6 bases). The CDR3 length is 15 residues. V dropped 1 base and J dropped 5 bases, with 12 bases sitting between them. The V gene's germline CDR1 is LGHNA and CDR2 YNFKEQ. The CDR3, as DNA: TGTGCCAGCAGCCAAGCGACAGGATTGGATCAGCCCCAGCATTTT. As protein: CASSQATGLDQPQHF.

This chain connects TRBV4-1 to TRBJ1-4, with no clear D. With 1 base removed from V and 5 bases from J, the gap between germline ends came to 17 bases. The CDR3 is 17 residues long. Germline V CDR1 and CDR2: MGHRA, YSYEKL. CDR3 sequence (DNA): TGCGCCAGCAGCCAAGGGGCGTCGGGAGGAATCAATGAAAAACTGTTTTTT. Amino acids: CASSQGASGGINEKLFF.

The genes are TRBV28 and TRBJ2-1; tentatively, D is TRBD2 (5 bases). V dropped 5 bases and J dropped 1 base, with 12 bases sitting between them. The CDR3 sequence is 15 residues long. From germline, CDR1 is MDHEN and CDR2 SYDVKM. The CDR3 DNA is TGTGCCAGCAGTCCCACGGGAAATTCCTACAATGAGCAGTTCTTC. Translated: CASSPTGNSYNEQFF.

CDR3 sequence: CASSPLGRGETQYF. The CDR3 coding sequence is TGTGCCAGCAGCCCGTTGGGGCGGGGAGAGACCCAGTACTTC. The chain is built from TRBV7-9 and TRBJ2-5; possibly TRBD2 for D (6 bases). This CDR3 region has 14 residues. The V and J ends lost 5 bases and 4 bases respectively, with 14 bases between them. Germline V gene data show CDR1 as SEHNR and CDR2 as FQNEAQ (reference sequence).

CDR3 nucleotides: TGTGCCAGCAGCTTGGCCCAGACTAGGTCCCGCGGAGATGAGCAGTTCTTC. Encoded protein: CASSLAQTRSRGDEQFF. J is TRBJ2-1 and V is TRBV5-8; TRBD2 is a possible D gene (6 bases). Germline CDR1 reads SGHTS; CDR2 reads YDEGEE. The CDR3 loop spans 17 amino acids. The ends were cut back, 0 bases at V and 8 bases at J, with 21 bases in the middle.

The chain has TRBV5-8 and TRBJ1-2; D uncertain. V shed 1 base and J shed 1 base, with 11 bases lying between them. Germline CDR1 and CDR2: SGHTS and YDEGEE. This CDR3 comprises 15 residues. CDR3 nucleotides: TGTGCCAGCAGCTTGAGGGTCCGATTTAACTATGGCTACACCTTC. Translating it yields CASSLRVRFNYGYTF.

The J gene is TRBJ2-7, the V gene TRBV10-3; TRBD2 aligns across 7 bases. V lost 0 bases and J lost 4; bases outside the gene matches: 9. CDR1 ENHRY and CDR2 SYGVKD come from the germline V gene. The CDR3 covers 16 residues. This CDR3 reads CAISESLLAREYEQYF. CDR3 DNA sequence: TGTGCCATCAGTGAGTCGCTACTAGCGCGGGAGTACGAGCAGTACTTC.

This clone occurred a few times. Distinct nucleotide sequences in the sample also encode this CDR3. V gene TRBV14 combines with J gene TRBJ1-3, with D possibly being TRBD1 (5 bases). V lost 4 bases and J lost 2, with 9 bases in between. This CDR3 region has 14 residues. Germline lookup yields CDR1 SGHDN and CDR2 FVKESK. The CDR3 reads CASSPLGPGNTIYF. The CDR3 bases are TGTGCCAGCAGCCCTCTGGGGCCTGGAAACACCATATATTTT.

The rearrangement joins TRBV11-2 to TRBJ2-1; D call uncertain. CDR3 length: 13 residues. From germline, CDR1 is SGHAT and CDR2 FQNNGV. V was pared by 3 bases and J by 7 bases, with 10 bases between. CDR3 sequence: CASSFQSRNEQFF. In DNA, the CDR3 is TGTGCCAGCAGCTTCCAGAGTCGGAATGAGCAGTTCTTC.

The rearrangement joins TRBV5-1 to TRBJ2-1, with a possible D match to TRBD2 (7 bases). This CDR3 spans 17 amino acids. V was clipped by 3 bases and J by 2 bases, with 18 bases between them. Germline V CDR1 and CDR2: SGHRS, YFSETQ. The CDR3 DNA follows: TGCGCCAGCAGCTGGATAGGGGGGGGCTTGACCTACAATGAGCAGTTCTTC. Its translation is CASSWIGGGLTYNEQFF.

In nucleotides, the CDR3 is TGTGCCAGCAGGTCTCAGGGGCTTCAATTTACTGAAGCTTTCTTT. It translates to CASRSQGLQFTEAFF. The V gene is TRBV7-3, the J gene TRBJ1-1, with D possibly matching TRBD1 (6 bases). From germline, CDR1 is SGHTA and CDR2 FQGTGA. V was cut by 6 bases and J by 5 bases, with 19 bases left in between. CDR3 size: 15 residues.

V gene TRBV10-3 combines with J gene TRBJ2-7; D gene unclear. The CDR3 is 15 amino acids. Germline CDR1 reads ENHRY; CDR2 reads SYGVKD. V was trimmed by 0 bases and J by 1 base, leaving 10 bases between them. CDR3 nucleotides: TGTGCCATCAGTGAGTCATTCGCAAAATCCTACGAGCAGTACTTC. Amino acids: CAISESFAKSYEQYF.

The rearrangement links TRBV9 to TRBJ2-1; D unresolved. CDR3 length: 13 residues. V was trimmed by 3 bases and J by 6 bases, leaving 10 bases between them. CDR1 and CDR2 from the germline V gene are SGDLS and YYNGEE. CDR3 sequence (DNA): TGTGCCAGCAGCGCGCGACCCGGCAATGAGCAGTTCTTC. Translated: CASSARPGNEQFF.